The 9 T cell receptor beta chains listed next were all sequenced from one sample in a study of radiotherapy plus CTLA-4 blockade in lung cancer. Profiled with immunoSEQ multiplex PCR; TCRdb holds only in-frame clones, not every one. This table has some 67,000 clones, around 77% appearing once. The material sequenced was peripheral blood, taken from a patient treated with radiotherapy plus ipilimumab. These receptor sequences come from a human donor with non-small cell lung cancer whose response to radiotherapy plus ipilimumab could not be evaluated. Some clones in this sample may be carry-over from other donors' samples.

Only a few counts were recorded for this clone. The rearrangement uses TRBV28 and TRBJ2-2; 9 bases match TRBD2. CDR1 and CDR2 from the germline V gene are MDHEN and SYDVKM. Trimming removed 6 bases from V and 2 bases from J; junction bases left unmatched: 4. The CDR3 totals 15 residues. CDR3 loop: CASRATSGNTGELFF. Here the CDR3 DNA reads TGTGCCAGCAGGGCGACTAGCGGAAACACCGGGGAGCTGTTTTTT.

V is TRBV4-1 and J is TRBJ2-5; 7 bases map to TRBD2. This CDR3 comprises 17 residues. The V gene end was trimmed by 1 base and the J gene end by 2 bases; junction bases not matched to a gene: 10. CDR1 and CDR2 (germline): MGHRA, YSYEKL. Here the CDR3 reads CASSQGAASGAQETQYF. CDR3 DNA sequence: TGCGCCAGCAGCCAAGGGGCGGCTAGCGGAGCTCAAGAGACCCAGTACTTC.

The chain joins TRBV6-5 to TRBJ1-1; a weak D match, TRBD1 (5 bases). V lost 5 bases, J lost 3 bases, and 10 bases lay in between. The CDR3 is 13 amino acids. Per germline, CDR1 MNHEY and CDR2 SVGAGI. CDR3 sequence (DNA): TGTGCCAGCAGTAGGGGAATCGACACTGAAGCTTTCTTT. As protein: CASSRGIDTEAFF.

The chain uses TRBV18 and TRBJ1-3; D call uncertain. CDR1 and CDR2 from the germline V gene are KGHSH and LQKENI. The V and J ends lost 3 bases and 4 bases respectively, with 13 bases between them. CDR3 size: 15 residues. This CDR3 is CASSPSAALGNTIYF. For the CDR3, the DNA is TGTGCCAGCTCACCGAGCGCGGCCTTAGGAAACACCATATATTTT.

The CDR3 region has the DNA TGTGCCAGCAGCCCAGGGGCATCGCAGCCCCAGCATTTT. Encoded protein: CASSPGASQPQHF. This chain joins TRBV2 and TRBJ1-5; tentative D call: TRBD1 (6 bases). Germline V lookup: CDR1 SNHLY, CDR2 FYNNEI. The CDR3 runs to 13 residues. V lost 6 bases and J lost 7, with 13 bases in between.

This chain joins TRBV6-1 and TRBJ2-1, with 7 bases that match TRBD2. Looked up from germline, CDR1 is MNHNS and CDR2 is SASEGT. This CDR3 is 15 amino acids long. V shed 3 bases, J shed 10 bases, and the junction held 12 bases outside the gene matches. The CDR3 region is CASSEVGGTGPEQFF. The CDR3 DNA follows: TGTGCCAGCAGTGAGGTGGGGGGGACGGGCCCCGAGCAGTTCTTC.

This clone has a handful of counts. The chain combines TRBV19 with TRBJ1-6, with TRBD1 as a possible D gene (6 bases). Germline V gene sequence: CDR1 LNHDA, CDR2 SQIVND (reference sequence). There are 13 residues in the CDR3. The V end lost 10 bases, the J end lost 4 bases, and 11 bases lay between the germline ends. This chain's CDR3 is CATSDRYNSPLHF. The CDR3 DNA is TGTGCCACCTCCGACAGGTATAATTCACCCCTCCACTTT.

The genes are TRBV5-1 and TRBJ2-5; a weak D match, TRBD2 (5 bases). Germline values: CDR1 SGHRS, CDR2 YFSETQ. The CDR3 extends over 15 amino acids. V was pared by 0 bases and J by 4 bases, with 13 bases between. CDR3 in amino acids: CASSLGGSVRETQYF. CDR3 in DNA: TGCGCCAGCAGCTTGGGAGGGTCGGTCCGAGAGACCCAGTACTTC.

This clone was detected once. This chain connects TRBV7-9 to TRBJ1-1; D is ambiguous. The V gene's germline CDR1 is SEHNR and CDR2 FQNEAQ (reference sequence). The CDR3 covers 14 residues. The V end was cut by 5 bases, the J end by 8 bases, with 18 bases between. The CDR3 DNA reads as TGTGCCAGCAGCCTACCCGGCCAGGCGCCAGAAGCTTTCTTT. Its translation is CASSLPGQAPEAFF.